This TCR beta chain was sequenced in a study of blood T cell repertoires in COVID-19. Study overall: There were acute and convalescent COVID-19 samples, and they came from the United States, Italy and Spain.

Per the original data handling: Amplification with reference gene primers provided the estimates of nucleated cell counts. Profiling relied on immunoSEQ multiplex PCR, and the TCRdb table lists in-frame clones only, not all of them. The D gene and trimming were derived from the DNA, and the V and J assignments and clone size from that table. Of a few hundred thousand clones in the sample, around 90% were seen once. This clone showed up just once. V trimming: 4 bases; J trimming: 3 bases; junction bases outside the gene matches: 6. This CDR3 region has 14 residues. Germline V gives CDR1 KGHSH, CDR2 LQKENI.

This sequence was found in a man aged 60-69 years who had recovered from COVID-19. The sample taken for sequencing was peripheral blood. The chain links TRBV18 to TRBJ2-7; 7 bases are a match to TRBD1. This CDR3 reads CASSLSGTDYEQYF. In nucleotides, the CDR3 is TGTGCCAGCTCACTCTCCGGGACAGACTACGAGCAGTACTTC.